A selection of T cell receptor beta chains follows, all from one sample in a study of T-cell reconstitution after alpha-beta-depleted transplantation in children. TCRdb reanalysed the PCR reads using MiXCR and keeps one entry per CDR3 protein. The data contain more than 200,000 distinct CDR3 sequences, over 20% of them singletons. The sequencing used PBMCs, collected before TCRalphabeta/CD19-depleted stem cell transplant. These receptors came from a girl aged 2 to 9 with Fanconi anemia, due to receive a stem cell transplant. Both conserved end residues are part of each CDR3. Fields, in order: D gene, clone size, J gene, V gene, CDR3 protein, CDR3 DNA. D genes are given only for firm matches. Only some rows state a clone size, as once, few, many or a class for expanded clones.

TRBD1	-	TRBJ1-5	TRBV2	CASRRTGGINQPQHF	TGTGCCAGCAGAAGGACAGGGGGCATCAATCAGCCCCAGCATTTT
-	-	TRBJ2-7	TRBV29-1	CSVARLTGQTSYEQYF	TGCAGCGTTGCCCGTCTTACCGGGCAGACCTCCTACGAGCAGTACTTC
TRBD1	-	TRBJ2-3	TRBV9	CASSARRGLNTDTQYF	TGTGCCAGCAGCGCCCGCAGGGGGCTGAACACAGATACGCAGTATTTT
-	few	TRBJ2-6	TRBV4-1	CASSQDRGTGANVLTF	TGCGCCAGCAGCCAAGACAGGGGCACTGGGGCCAACGTCCTGACTTTC
-	many	TRBJ1-2	TRBV20-1	CSAIGKGANYGYTF	TGCAGTGCCATTGGGAAGGGGGCTAACTATGGCTACACCTTC
TRBD1	-	TRBJ2-7	TRBV18	CASSYVGTGGEQYF	TGTGCCAGCTCGTACGTCGGGACAGGGGGCGAGCAGTACTTC
-	few	TRBJ1-5	TRBV6-5	CASSYQKHEPQHF	TGTGCCAGCAGTTACCAAAAGCACGAGCCCCAGCATTTT
-	-	TRBJ2-7	TRBV28	CASSPPLGFSYEQYF	TGTGCCAGCAGTCCTCCCTTAGGGTTCTCCTACGAGCAGTACTTC
TRBD2	few	TRBJ2-2	TRBV20-1	CSASDRLARGELFF	TGCAGTGCTAGCGACCGACTAGCTCGCGGGGAGCTGTTTTTT
-	many	TRBJ2-1	TRBV29-1	CSIGQAFKFF	TGCAGCATAGGCCAGGCGTTTAAGTTCTTC
TRBD1	-	TRBJ1-2	TRBV7-2	CASSTVGTANYGYTF	TGTGCCAGCAGTACAGTTGGGACAGCTAACTATGGCTACACCTTC
TRBD2	-	TRBJ2-1	TRBV27	CASSGTIFYNEQFF	TGTGCCAGCAGTGGGACTATTTTCTACAATGAGCAGTTCTTC
TRBD2	-	TRBJ2-5	TRBV5-1	CASSLVGSGREETQYF	TGCGCCAGCAGCTTGGTTGGTAGCGGGAGAGAAGAGACCCAGTACTTC
TRBD2	-	TRBJ2-1	TRBV12-3/TRBV12-4	CASRVAGGGHPISDEQFF	TGTGCCAGCAGGGTAGCGGGGGGAGGACATCCCATTTCGGATGAGCAGTTCTTC
TRBD2	-	TRBJ2-1	TRBV5-1	CASSLGRTSGRAYNEQFF	TGCGCCAGCAGCTTGGGCCGGACTAGCGGGAGGGCCTACAATGAGCAGTTCTTC
-	-	TRBJ2-1	TRBV12-3/TRBV12-4	CASSPYFEGVSYNEQFF	TGTGCCAGCAGTCCCTATTTCGAGGGAGTTTCCTACAATGAGCAGTTCTTC
-	many	TRBJ2-1	TRBV29-1	CSVADFLAPSYNEQFF	TGCAGCGTTGCGGATTTCCTAGCGCCATCCTACAATGAGCAGTTCTTC
TRBD1	many	TRBJ1-5	TRBV25-1	CAASGTGDAQPQHF	TGTGCCGCGAGCGGGACAGGGGACGCTCAGCCCCAGCATTTT
TRBD2	-	TRBJ2-3	TRBV5-1	CASSAGLEGTDTQYF	TGCGCCAGCAGCGCTGGACTAGAAGGCACAGATACGCAGTATTTT
TRBD2	-	TRBJ2-5	TRBV7-9	CASSPWTSDQETQYF	TGTGCCAGCAGCCCTTGGACTAGCGACCAAGAGACCCAGTACTTC
TRBD2	few	TRBJ2-2	TRBV12-3/TRBV12-4	CASSVYWLGDYPANTGELFF	TGTGCCAGCTCCGTATACTGGTTAGGGGACTACCCCGCGAACACCGGGGAGCTGTTTTTT
TRBD2	-	TRBJ2-7	TRBV20-1	CSAKASGNTYEQYF	TGCAGTGCTAAGGCTAGCGGGAATACCTACGAGCAGTACTTC
TRBD2	-	TRBJ2-7	TRBV7-9	CASSPRGSGSYEQYF	TGTGCCAGCAGCCCCCGTGGTAGCGGGAGCTACGAGCAGTACTTC
-	-	TRBJ2-3	TRBV20-1	CSARGGAGPFTDTQYF	TGCAGTGCTAGAGGGGGGGCAGGACCTTTCACAGATACGCAGTATTTT
-	-	TRBJ2-2	TRBV29-1	CSVEGLRNTGELFF	TGCAGCGTTGAAGGACTACGGAACACCGGGGAGCTGTTTTTT
-	-	TRBJ1-1	TRBV5-1	CASSPWPGDWAFF	TGCGCCAGCAGCCCGTGGCCCGGGGATTGGGCTTTCTTT
-	many	TRBJ2-3	TRBV7-8	CASSRPGGQKNTQYF	TGTGCCAGCAGCCGCCCGGGGGGCCAAAAAAATACGCAGTATTTT
-	-	TRBJ2-7	TRBV5-1	CASSVIGYEQYF	TGCGCCAGCAGCGTAATAGGCTACGAGCAGTACTTC
-	-	TRBJ1-1	TRBV20-1	CSARPGVANTEAFF	TGCAGTGCTCGTCCAGGGGTCGCGAACACTGAAGCTTTCTTT
TRBD2	-	TRBJ2-7	TRBV20-1	CSARGLTTSGSPYEQYF	TGCAGTGCTAGGGGCCTTACGACTAGCGGGAGCCCCTACGAGCAGTACTTC
TRBD1	many	TRBJ2-4	TRBV20-1	CSDEDRAKNIQYF	TGCAGTGACGAGGACAGGGCCAAAAACATTCAGTACTTC
TRBD2	many	TRBJ2-5	TRBV15	CATSRDPGGETQYF	TGTGCCACCAGCAGAGATCCGGGAGGGGAGACCCAGTACTTC
TRBD1	few	TRBJ1-1	TRBV7-2	CASSLGQFGRNTEAFF	TGTGCCAGCAGCTTGGGACAGTTCGGGAGGAACACTGAAGCTTTCTTT
-	few	TRBJ1-2	TRBV29-1	CSVWRLDGYTF	TGCAGTGTCTGGCGCCTTGATGGCTACACCTTC
-	-	TRBJ2-1	TRBV11-3	CASSLGGDRSKQFF	TGTGCCAGCAGCTTAGGCGGGGACAGATCCAAGCAGTTCTTC
-	few	TRBJ2-3	TRBV29-1	CSVEQDSTDTQYF	TGCAGCGTTGAGCAGGACAGCACAGATACGCAGTATTTT
TRBD1	few	TRBJ2-5	TRBV7-9	CAGTANQETQYF	TGTGCCGGGACAGCAAACCAAGAGACCCAGTACTTC
-	-	TRBJ2-1	TRBV7-9	CASSQRDSRSYNEQFF	TGTGCCAGCAGCCAAAGGGACTCACGCTCCTACAATGAGCAGTTCTTC
-	-	TRBJ1-2	TRBV29-1	CSVGTHYGYTF	TGCAGCGTCGGGACTCATTATGGCTACACCTTC
TRBD2	once	TRBJ2-7	TRBV20-1	CSASRLADSYEQYF	TGCAGTGCTAGTCGGCTAGCGGATTCCTACGAGCAGTACTTC
-	-	TRBJ2-1	TRBV5-1	CASSLAVRLIVNGGSNEQFF	TGCGCCAGCAGCTTGGCTGTGAGGTTAATAGTGAATGGTGGTTCGAATGAGCAGTTCTTC
-	-	TRBJ1-1	TRBV21-1	CASSNGPGVSNTEAFF	TGTGCCAGCAGCAATGGGCCAGGGGTCTCGAACACTGAAGCTTTCTTT
TRBD2	-	TRBJ2-7	TRBV20-1	CSAVGLAGWSSYEQYF	TGCAGTGCAGTGGGACTAGCGGGGTGGAGCTCCTACGAGCAGTACTTC
-	many	TRBJ2-2	TRBV6-5	CASSSLLLVGTGELFF	TGTGCCAGCAGCTCCCTACTCCTAGTAGGAACCGGGGAGCTGTTTTTT
-	-	TRBJ1-3	TRBV6-5	CASSYSVRGSGNTIYF	TGTGCCAGCAGTTACTCTGTCAGGGGTAGTGGAAACACCATATATTTT
-	-	TRBJ2-7	TRBV6-6	CASRRGVNEQYF	TGTGCCAGCAGGAGGGGGGTTAACGAGCAGTACTTC
TRBD1	many	TRBJ2-2	TRBV5-1	CASSPDRGRGGELFF	TGCGCCAGCAGCCCGGACAGGGGGCGCGGCGGGGAGCTGTTTTTT
TRBD1	-	TRBJ1-4	TRBV20-1	CSARGRFSTGEGEKLFF	TGCAGTGCTAGAGGCAGGTTTTCGACAGGGGAGGGAGAAAAACTGTTTTTT
-	many	TRBJ2-1	TRBV20-1	CSARKRGYDGPYNEQFF	TGCAGTGCTAGGAAGAGGGGGTATGATGGCCCCTACAATGAGCAGTTCTTC
TRBD1	many	TRBJ2-7	TRBV7-9	CASSPGTGGISYEQYF	TGTGCCAGCAGCCCCGGGACAGGGGGCATCTCCTACGAGCAGTACTTC
TRBD2	many	TRBJ2-1	TRBV20-1	CSARDRLTGGSYNEQFF	TGCAGTGCTAGAGACCGGCTTACGGGGGGGTCTTACAATGAGCAGTTCTTC
TRBD1	-	TRBJ2-1	TRBV20-1	CSAPQQGFIRNEQFF	TGCAGTGCTCCGCAACAGGGGTTTATTAGAAATGAGCAGTTCTTC
TRBD1	-	TRBJ2-2	TRBV20-1	CSARWDRNTGELFF	TGCAGTGCTAGATGGGACAGGAACACCGGGGAGCTGTTTTTT
TRBD2	many	TRBJ2-3	TRBV24-1	CATSDPASGRRDTQYF	TGTGCCACCAGTGATCCCGCCAGCGGGAGAAGAGATACGCAGTATTTT
TRBD1	few	TRBJ2-5	TRBV29-1	CSGLGQGQETQYF	TGCAGCGGGCTCGGACAGGGACAAGAGACCCAGTACTTC
TRBD1	many	TRBJ2-7	TRBV28	CASSLPTGPNEQYF	TGTGCCAGCAGCTTACCGACAGGGCCCAACGAGCAGTACTTC
TRBD1	many	TRBJ2-7	TRBV29-1	CSVETGQSYEQYF	TGCAGCGTTGAAACGGGACAGTCCTACGAGCAGTACTTC